This T cell receptor (beta chain) was identified in a study of cytomegalovirus exposure and HLA in healthy donors. The study ran its PCR with 60 Vbeta and 13 Jbeta primers. Only in-frame clones appear in the TCRdb table, and some are missing; sequencing was by immunoSEQ multiplex PCR. The repertoire consists of approximately 180,000 clones, with around 75% occurring once and the leading ten covering approximately 1.8%. CDR1 is SGHTA, CDR2 FQGNSA, per germline. V lost 8 bases to trimming and J lost 5 bases; unmatched junction nucleotides: 19. The length of the CDR3 is 17 residues. This TCR was sampled from a woman aged 25 to 39 in good health and CMV-seronegative. The specimen sequenced was PBMCs. V gene TRBV7-2 combines with J gene TRBJ1-1; 8 nucleotides align to TRBD1. CDR3 protein: CASGDRRVGQGVTEAFF. The CDR3 bases are TGTGCCAGCGGCGACAGACGGGTCGGACAGGGAGTAACTGAAGCTTTCTTT.